A single sample is the source of the 4 T cell receptor beta chains below, sequenced in a study of T cells in Graves' hyperthyroidism and ophthalmopathy. RNA transcripts gave rise to amplified TCR beta CDR3 regions. Researchers ran a first-round RT-PCR on the TCR CDR3 using the HTBI primer set. From the multiplex PCR reads, TCRdb called clonotypes with MiXCR, one entry per CDR3 protein. The sample contains under 350,000 distinct CDR3 sequences, 15% to 20% of which appear only once. Sequencing was done on a sample of blood. The origin of the receptors is a woman between 45 and 65 years old with Graves' hyperthyroidism.

This clonotype has at least ten counts. V usage is TRBV7-2 and J usage is TRBJ1-2; D is perhaps TRBD1 (5 bases). CDR1 is SGHTA, CDR2 FQGNSA, per germline. The CDR3 totals 14 residues. Trimming took 1 base from V and 8 from J, leaving 14 bases between them. The CDR3: CASSLGGGTGGYTF. CDR3 nucleotides: TGTGCCAGCAGCTTAGGCGGAGGGACCGGAGGCTACACCTTC.

This clonotype was detected only a few times. The rearrangement links TRBV20-1 to TRBJ1-2; 7 bases agree with TRBD1. CDR3 length: 12 residues. V shed 5 bases, J shed 2 bases, and the junction held 2 bases outside the gene matches. Germline assignment: CDR1 DFQATT and CDR2 SNEGSKA (reference sequence). The CDR3 region is CSAGRGNYGYTF. The CDR3 nucleotides read TGCAGTGCTGGCAGGGGGAACTATGGCTACACCTTC.

Written as DNA, the CDR3 is TGCGCCAGCAGCTTGGAAGGGAGGAACACCGGGGAGCTGTTTTTT. Translating it yields CASSLEGRNTGELFF. V is TRBV5-1 and J is TRBJ2-2; D might be TRBD2 (5 bases). Germline assignment: CDR1 SGHRS and CDR2 YFSETQ. This CDR3 has 15 residues. The V end was cut by 0 bases, the J end by 1 base, with 7 bases between.

In this sample, this clonotype turned up many times. This chain links TRBV28 with TRBJ2-5; TRBD1 matches 9 bases. Per germline, CDR1 MDHEN and CDR2 SYDVKM. Losses at the gene ends were 4 bases for V and 5 bases for J; bases not matched to a gene: 11. CDR3 length: 16 amino acids. CDR3 nucleotides: TGTGCCAGCAGTTCCACCCGGACAGGGGATAGGGAGACCCAGTACTTC. Amino acids: CASSSTRTGDRETQYF.